Presented here are 14 T cell receptor beta chains from one specimen sequenced in a study of blood T cell repertoires in COVID-19 (dated by TCRdb to 2018 to 2021). The library was prepared using the immunoSEQ multiplex PCR assay. Not all clones reach the TCRdb copy of this immuneACCESS table, which keeps in-frame sequences only. Checked studies attribute under half of the gap to unresolved V genes and leave the rest unexplained. The sample yields 90,000 to 120,000 clones; 88% were counted once. Approximately 6.2% of the sample is taken by the ten largest. The sequenced sample consisted of peripheral blood. The source is a man aged 45 to 65 with active or convalescent COVID-19.

V usage is TRBV6-5 and J usage is TRBJ2-7; D is unresolved. Germline V gives CDR1 MNHEY, CDR2 SVGAGI. The CDR3 is made up of 13 amino acids. V lost 8 bases, J lost 1 base, and 12 bases lay in between. Here the CDR3 reads CASSAARSYEQYF. In DNA form, the CDR3 reads TGTGCCAGCTCCGCCGCTCGGTCCTACGAGCAGTACTTC.

This clone was recorded only once. The chain couples TRBV7-9 to TRBJ1-1; D remains unclear. Trimming took 5 bases from V and 4 from J, leaving 8 bases between them. The CDR3 extends over 12 amino acids. CDR1 SEHNR and CDR2 FQNEAQ come from the germline V gene (reference sequence). The CDR3 region is CASSLVSTEAFF. In DNA, the CDR3 is TGTGCCAGCAGCCTAGTCAGCACTGAAGCTTTCTTT.

The chain is built from TRBV2 and TRBJ2-1; 8 nucleotides line up with TRBD2. The CDR3 is 13 amino acids. Trimming took 7 bases from V and 3 from J; bases not matched to a gene: 2. Per germline, CDR1 SNHLY and CDR2 FYNNEI. DNA of the CDR3: TGTGCCAGCAATAGCGGGGTCTACAATGAGCAGTTCTTC. Translating gives CASNSGVYNEQFF.

The chain has TRBV27 and TRBJ2-2, with TRBD2 identical over 8 bases. V lost 8 bases to trimming and J lost 1 base; unmatched junction nucleotides: 15. Germline lookup yields CDR1 MNHEY and CDR2 SMNVEV (reference sequence). The CDR3 has 18 amino acids. The chain's CDR3 is CASLTRGGREGNTGELFF. In DNA, the CDR3 is TGTGCCAGCTTAACCCGGGGAGGCCGGGAGGGGAACACCGGGGAGCTGTTTTTT.

The chain uses TRBV10-3 and TRBJ2-7, with TRBD1 matching 7 bases. The CDR3 loop spans 13 amino acids. Losses at the gene ends were 4 bases for V and 3 bases for J; bases not matched to a gene: 3. In germline, CDR1 is ENHRY, CDR2 SYGVKD. CDR3: CAISAGQDYEQYF. The CDR3 bases are TGTGCCATCAGTGCAGGACAGGACTACGAGCAGTACTTC.

The chain is built from TRBV6-1 and TRBJ2-1, with D unresolved. Germline CDR1 is MNHNS and CDR2 is SASEGT. The CDR3 has 12 amino acids. The ends were cut back, 2 bases at V and 9 bases at J, with 8 bases in the middle. This CDR3 is CASSELFSEQFF. The CDR3 DNA reads TGTGCCAGCAGTGAACTTTTCTCTGAGCAGTTCTTC.

The V and J genes are TRBV6-2 or TRBV6-3 and TRBJ1-2; tentative D call: TRBD1 (6 bases). Trimming removed 0 bases at V and 4 bases at J, with 9 bases between. In germline, CDR1 is MNHEY, CDR2 SVGEGT. CDR3 length equals 14 residues. The CDR3 DNA reads as TGTGCCAGCAGTTACTCCCAGGGGACCTATGGCTACACCTTC. Translated, it gives CASSYSQGTYGYTF.

Only one count was recorded for this clone. The chain carries TRBV5-6 and TRBJ1-2; D is possibly TRBD1 (5 bases). V was shortened by 0 bases and J by 2 bases, with 14 bases between the two germline ends. The CDR3 spans 16 residues. Per germline, CDR1 SGHDT and CDR2 YYEEEE. CDR3 DNA: TGTGCCAGCAGCTTGGCCCGAGGCAGGGTGAACTATGGCTACACCTTC. Translation: CASSLARGRVNYGYTF. Combining the CDR3 with reference TRBV5-6 and TRBJ1-2 gives the whole variable domain DAGVTQSPTHLIKTRGQQVTLRCSPKSGHDTVSWYQQALGQGPQFIFQYYEEEERQRGNFPDRFSGHQFPNYSSELNVNALLLGDSALYLCASSLARGRVNYGYTFGSGTRLTVV.

The chain has TRBV6-7 and TRBJ2-5, with D unclear. TRBV6-7 belongs to the ORF category, with a function that is uncertain. The CDR3 consists of 11 residues. V dropped 5 bases and J dropped 7 bases, with 8 bases sitting between them. DNA for the CDR3: TGTGCCAGCAGTCCCCCCTTGACCCAGTACTTC. Translating gives CASSPPLTQYF.

The chain employs TRBV3-1 (or the pseudogene TRBV3-2) and TRBJ1-1, with D maybe TRBD1 (6 bases). Germline CDR1 reads LGHDT; CDR2 reads YNNKEL (reference sequence). The CDR3 contains 15 residues. V gave up 1 base and J gave up 2 bases, with 11 bases separating them. The CDR3 sequence: CASSQGGHTNTEAFF. The CDR3 region has the DNA TGTGCCAGCAGCCAAGGGGGACATACAAACACTGAAGCTTTCTTT.

The chain links TRBV6-1 to TRBJ2-7; TRBD1 aligns across 7 bases. Germline CDR1 and CDR2: MNHNS and SASEGT. V lost 5 bases, J lost 0 bases, and 7 bases stayed unmatched. CDR3 size: 15 residues. Here the CDR3 reads CASSLLGTDSYEQYF. The CDR3 DNA is TGTGCCAGCAGTCTCCTAGGGACAGACTCCTACGAGCAGTACTTC.

The chain employs TRBV19 and TRBJ1-6; D remains unclear. The CDR3 covers 16 residues. Germline assignment: CDR1 LNHDA and CDR2 SQIVND (reference sequence). V lost 4 bases and J lost 5, with 15 bases in between. CDR3 in DNA: TGTGCCAGTAGTAGGGCCGGTGTCTGGAATAATTCACCCCTCCACTTT. Translated: CASSRAGVWNNSPLHF.

The genes are TRBV19 and TRBJ2-1; D is perhaps TRBD2 (5 bases). The V end was cut by 3 bases, the J end by 3 bases, with 12 bases between. Germline CDR1 and CDR2: LNHDA and SQIVND (reference sequence). The CDR3 runs 15 residues. The CDR3 bases are TGTGCCAGTAGTATTCGTGGGAGTTACTACAATGAGCAGTTCTTC. Its protein is CASSIRGSYYNEQFF.

The chain joins TRBV11-2 to TRBJ2-2; 10 positions match TRBD1. CDR3 length equals 16 residues. The germline gives CDR1 SGHAT, CDR2 FQNNGV. The V and J ends lost 5 bases and 5 bases, in that order; junction bases with no gene match: 8. The CDR3 region has the DNA TGTGCCAGCAGCATCGGACAGGGGGAGTTTACCGGGGAGCTGTTTTTT. Its protein is CASSIGQGEFTGELFF.